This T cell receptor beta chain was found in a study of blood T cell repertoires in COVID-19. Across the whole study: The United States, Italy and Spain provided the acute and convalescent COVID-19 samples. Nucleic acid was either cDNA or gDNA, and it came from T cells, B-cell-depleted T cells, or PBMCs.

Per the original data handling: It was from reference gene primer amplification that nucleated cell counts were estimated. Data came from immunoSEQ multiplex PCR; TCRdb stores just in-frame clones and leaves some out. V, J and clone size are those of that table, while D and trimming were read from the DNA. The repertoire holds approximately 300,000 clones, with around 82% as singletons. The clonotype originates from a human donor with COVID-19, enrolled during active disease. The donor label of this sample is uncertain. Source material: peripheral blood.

This chain's CDR3 is CASSSASRGAGEQYF. CDR3 nucleotide sequence: TGTGCCAGCAGTTCCGCCAGCCGGGGGGCGGGCGAGCAGTACTTC. The chain uses TRBV27 and TRBJ2-7; perhaps TRBD2 as D (7 bases). Germline CDR1 MNHEY, CDR2 SMNVEV (reference sequence). Between the trimmed V and J ends, which lost 4 bases and 6 bases, there was a span of 19 bases. This CDR3 is built from 15 residues.